The source of this T cell receptor beta chain is a study of blood T cell repertoires in COVID-19 (dated by TCRdb to about 2020). Turning to the overall study: The collaborator samples originated in the United States, Italy and Spain and spanned the acute and convalescent phases of COVID-19. The material from the prospective study consisted of cDNA or gDNA derived from T cells, B-cell-depleted T cells, or PBMCs. Subjects who had been exposed to COVID-19, were actively infected with it, or had recovered from it provided the deeply sampled blood TCRbeta repertoires that made up the dataset. The repertoires were released in a freely available public database intended as a resource for research on the immune response to SARS-CoV-2. Nearly every sample came with metadata listing a de-identified subject ID, COVID-19 status, age in years and sex. The samples were drawn from the first 160 participants of the ongoing ImmuneRACE study and from 1,254 subjects provided by 6 global collaborators. HLA class I and class II types, where available, came from metadata supplied by the sample provider rather than from assay-based typing.

TCRbeta CDR3 regions were amplified from genomic DNA by means of the immunoSEQ Assay, a bias-controlled multiplex PCR. The authors processed their data as follows. The number of nucleated cells in each sample was estimated by amplification of reference gene primers within the assay. To quantify the absolute abundance of each unique TCRbeta CDR3 rearrangement, sequence reads were collapsed and filtered. For each sample, productive Simpson clonality was calculated as the square root of Simpson's diversity index across productive rearrangements. TCRdb obtained this table from immuneACCESS and retained in-frame rearrangements with V and J assigned. These tables miss some clones; where compared with another copy, unresolved V genes account for less than half of the shortfall, and the remainder is unexplained. The DNA was the basis for D and trimming; V, J and clone size are from that table. In all, the sample holds about 190,000 clones, and around 80% of those were seen once. Roughly 14% of the sample is in the top ten clones.

This clone occurred once. This receptor's antigen is unknown. The sample holds no much larger clone one base away, and base qualities are not on file. Here is what the overall study found, with its caveats: The quantity of clinical and demographic metadata differed by source and by participant and was supplied without curation.

Including cysteine and phenylalanine, the CDR3 has 15 amino acids. Only the CDR3 DNA stays, 45 bases, in frame from base 1. CDR1 is given as MNHEY and CDR2 as SVGAGI, both from the germline V gene. Unmatched junction bases come to 7, with V trimmed by 6 bases and J by 7 bases. The collaborating institutions used their own protocols to collect whole blood in K2EDTA tubes. For TCRbeta analysis, collaborators shipped samples as frozen whole blood, isolated PBMCs, or DNA extracted from either of those sample types. The sequence links TRBV6-5 to TRBJ2-1; 12 central nucleotides agree with TRBD1. The sequenced sample was peripheral blood. The sequence was obtained from a man aged 25 to 40 with active or convalescent COVID-19. The sequenced DNA: TGTGCCAGCAGCCCGGGACAGGGGGCTTCGAATGAGCAGTTCTTC. The resulting protein is CASSPGQGASNEQFF.